Below are 22 T cell receptor beta chains sequenced from a single sample in a study of tumor-infiltrating lymphocytes in primary liver carcinoma. Without any cell sorting, about 18-30 mg of bulk tissue yielded co-extracted RNA and DNA. Synthesis of TCR beta cDNA was carried out from around 540 ng total RNA with a constant-region primer. Slightly modified ARM-PCR with three nested multiplex PCR rounds yielded TCR beta libraries. The first two PCR rounds used TRBV1-TRBV30 primers with a Cbeta primer, nine to ten cycles each. TCRdb re-derived calls from the multiplex PCR reads in MiXCR, one entry per CDR3 protein. The sample includes roughly 57,000 distinct CDR3 sequences, approximately 70% of them seen just once. Sequencing input: liver tumor tissue from sampling region 2. Documented subset: tumor region T2, inferior pole. These receptors originate from a man aged 40-55 years with primary liver carcinoma and hepatitis B virus infection.

A word on this clonotype: The junction does not match germline at one end; this may be a read error. The gene calls are TRBV4-2 and TRBJ2-7; D is ambiguous. The CDR3 spans 16 residues. Germline CDR1 and CDR2: LGHNA and YNFKEQ. The CDR3 loop is CVSSQAERSSSGEQYF. The CDR3 region has the DNA TGTGTCAGCAGCCAAGCCGAACGAAGCTCCTCTGGCGAGCAGTACTTC.

Many counts were recorded for this clonotype. V usage is TRBV2 and J usage is TRBJ1-4; TRBD1 matches 9 bases. This CDR3 region has 15 residues. Germline trimming cut 7 bases from V and 2 bases from J; bases unmatched to any gene: 5. CDR1 is SNHLY, CDR2 FYNNEI, per germline. Here the CDR3 reads CASIRQGVTNEKLFF. The CDR3, as DNA: TGTGCCAGCATCCGACAGGGGGTGACTAATGAAAAACTGTTTTTT.

The chain couples TRBV24-1 to TRBJ2-5; 9 bases agree with TRBD1. The CDR3 sequence is 14 residues long. Germline loops: CDR1 KGHDR, CDR2 SFDVKD. The trim removed 10 bases at V and 0 bases at J, leaving 5 bases unmatched. DNA of the CDR3: TGTGCCACTCGACAGGGGGGGAACCAAGAGACCCAGTACTTC. Protein product: CATRQGGNQETQYF.

As for this clonotype: A read error may account for a junction end that differs from germline. The V gene is TRBV24-1, the J gene TRBJ2-1, with D perhaps given as TRBD1 or TRBD2 (5 bases each). The CDR3 spans 16 residues. Germline V gene sequence: CDR1 KGHDR, CDR2 SFDVKD. CDR3 nucleotides: TGTGCCACCTGTGATTCCGCCGGGACGAGTTACAATGACCAGTTCTTC. Translated, it gives CATCDSAGTSYNDQFF.

There are a few counts of this clonotype. Compared with germline, one end of the junction differs, possibly owing to a read error. The chain couples TRBV6-1 to TRBJ1-4; the D gene is possibly TRBD1 (6 bases). This CDR3 contains 16 residues. Germline V CDR1 and CDR2: MNHNS, SASEGT. The CDR3 protein is CASSGVGQGINEKLFF. CDR3 DNA sequence: TGTGCCAGCAGTGGAGTCGGTCAGGGGATTAATGAAAAGCTGTTTTTT.

A note on this clonotype: This may arise from a read error, as a much more abundant clone is one base away. The chain employs TRBV29-1 and TRBJ2-3; 7 bases match TRBD2. With 7 bases clipped from V and 1 base from J, the junction kept 8 bases outside the gene matches. CDR3 length: 14 residues. The germline V gene encodes CDR1 SQVTM and CDR2 ANQGSEA. DNA of the CDR3: TGCAGCGCCCGGGCGGGAGCCGGCACAGATACGCAGTATTTT. This sequence encodes CSARAGAGTDTQYF.

With respect to this clonotype: Because it lacks the conserved phenylalanine or tryptophan at the end, this CDR3 is likely a read error. The V and J genes are TRBV11-2 and TRBJ2-3; D may match TRBD1 or TRBD2 (5 bases each). The V gene lost 1 base and the J gene lost 1 base, with 24 bases spanning the gap. Looked up from germline, CDR1 is SGHAT and CDR2 is FQNNGV. There are 20 residues in the CDR3. The CDR3 protein is CASSLALRGPLEKGTDTQYL. The CDR3, as DNA: TGTGCCAGCAGCTTAGCACTGAGGGGTCCGCTGGAGAAGGGCACAGATACGCAGTATCTT.

The rearrangement uses TRBV29-1 and TRBJ1-4; no definite D call. CDR1 and CDR2 from the germline V gene are SQVTM and ANQGSEA. V lost 5 bases and J 7 bases, leaving 14 bases between the germline ends. CDR3 length: 13 amino acids. The CDR3 DNA reads TGCAGCGTTCGCAACAGCGGCGGTGAAAAACTGTTTTTT. Amino acid sequence: CSVRNSGGEKLFF.

This clonotype appeared once. One end of the junction does not line up with germline, which may come from a read error. The chain is built from TRBV5-4 and TRBJ1-1, with 7 positions matching TRBD1. The CDR3 contains 15 residues. Germline loops: CDR1 SGHNT, CDR2 YYREEE (reference sequence). The CDR3 spells CATSLTGSRNTEAFF. The CDR3 DNA sequence: TGTGCCACCAGCTTGACAGGGTCGAGGAACACTGAAGCTTTCTTT.

Turning to this clonotype: One end of the junction is discordant with germline, which a read error may explain. The J gene is TRBJ2-5, the V gene TRBV11-2, with D hard to call. The CDR3 runs 13 residues. Germline CDR1 SGHAT, CDR2 FQNNGV. The CDR3 DNA reads TGTGCCGGCAGCTTGGTTCTGGAAGAGAGCCAGTACTTC. Its translation: CAGSLVLEESQYF.

The chain joins TRBV4-1 to TRBJ2-3; 16 bases match TRBD2. The germline CDR1 and CDR2 sequences are MGHRA and YSYEKL. The CDR3 runs 19 residues. The trim removed 2 bases at V and 3 bases at J, leaving 8 bases unmatched. CDR3 residues: CASSQSGTSGGAATDTQYF. The CDR3 DNA sequence: TGCGCCAGCAGCCAATCCGGGACTAGCGGGGGGGCCGCGACAGATACGCAGTATTTT.

The table lists this clonotype with a count of one. In this CDR3 the conserved last residue, phenylalanine or tryptophan, is missing, so a read error is likely. The rearrangement links TRBV5-6 to TRBJ2-1, with TRBD1 as a possible D gene (6 bases). CDR1 is SGHDT and CDR2 is YYEEEE in the germline V gene. CDR3 size: 15 residues. Trimming left V 2 bases short and J 8 bases short, with 17 bases between. This CDR3 reads CASSLGYRVWDEQFL. The CDR3 coding sequence is TGTGCCAGCAGCTTAGGGTACAGGGTTTGGGATGAGCAGTTCCTC.

About this clonotype: Germline is not matched at one junction end, which may reflect a read error. CDR3 nucleotide sequence: TGCGCCGGCAGTCACCACCTACAGGGGGCGGATTCACCCCCCCACTTT. Translation: CAGSHHLQGADSPPHF. The chain combines TRBV4-1 with TRBJ1-6, with TRBD1 matching over 9 bases. The CDR3 length is 16 residues. CDR1 and CDR2 (germline): MGHRA, YSYEKL.

On this clonotype itself: The conserved phenylalanine or tryptophan is not found at the CDR3 terminus, so this likely reflects a read error. The DNA is left out, because the CDR3 cannot be placed on it with certainty; the CDR3 is given as TCRdb lists it. The chain has TRBV4-2 and TRBJ1-1; the table's D call of TRBD1 was not tested on the DNA. Looked up from germline, CDR1 is LGHNA and CDR2 is YNFKEQ. The CDR3 length is 17 residues, termini included. CDR3 protein: CASSQEYGQGFWTEDFV.

As concerns this clonotype: A much larger clone differs by one base, so this may be a read error. This sequence joins TRBV11-2 and TRBJ2-2, with TRBD2 as a possible D gene (5 bases). Per germline, CDR1 SGHAT and CDR2 FQNNGV. This CDR3 spans 14 amino acids. V was pared by 8 bases and J by 4 bases, with 14 bases between. The CDR3 sequence is CASAGQLSTGELFF. The CDR3 DNA sequence: TGTGCCAGCGCGGGTCAGTTGAGCACCGGGGAGCTGTTTTTT.

With respect to this clonotype: This may be a read error, as it is one base from a much larger clone. V and J are TRBV14 and TRBJ1-1; D is unresolved. This CDR3 is 14 amino acids long. Germline-derived CDR1 and CDR2 are SGHDN and FVKESK. The CDR3 here is CAISQADLNTEAFF. The DNA of the CDR3 is TGTGCCATCAGCCAAGCAGATTTGAACACTGAAGCTTTCTTT.

The chain recombines TRBV10-3 with TRBJ1-5; unclear D gene. The ends were cut back, 1 base at V and 11 bases at J, with 15 bases in the middle. From germline, CDR1 is ENHRY and CDR2 SYGVKD. The CDR3 contains 14 residues. The DNA of the CDR3 is TGTGCCATCAGTGAGTATAAGGGCGAACAGTCCCAGCATTTT. Protein: CAISEYKGEQSQHF.

This clonotype appeared a single time. Likely a read error: the CDR3 ends without its conserved phenylalanine or tryptophan. The chain is built from TRBV6-2 or TRBV6-3 and TRBJ1-1; no clear D gene. CDR3 length: 12 amino acids. Germline V gives CDR1 MNHEY, CDR2 SVGEGT. CDR3 protein: CVSSYGNTEAFI. CDR3 sequence (DNA): TGTGTCAGCAGTTATGGGAACACTGAAGCTTTCATT.

The chain combines TRBV11-2 with TRBJ2-7; maybe TRBD2 (6 bases). Trimming took 5 bases from V and 4 from J, leaving 12 bases between them. The germline V gene has CDR1 SGHAT and CDR2 FQNNGV. The CDR3 consists of 13 residues. In DNA form, the CDR3 reads TGTGCCAGCAGCCCTCCGGGGAGGTACGAGCAGTACTTC. Translation: CASSPPGRYEQYF.

The chain recombines TRBV7-8 with TRBJ2-6; the D is unclear. The V gene's germline CDR1 is SGHVS and CDR2 FQNEAQ. The CDR3 covers 15 residues. The CDR3 region is CTNSRTGSGANVLTF. DNA for the CDR3: TGTACCAACAGCAGAACCGGCTCTGGGGCCAACGTCCTGACTTTC.

Worth noting for this clonotype: The junction and the germline gene differ at one end; a read error may be behind it. V and J are TRBV6-5 and TRBJ2-7, with a weak D call TRBD1 (6 bases). Germline V gene sequence: CDR1 MNHEY, CDR2 SVGAGI. This CDR3 spans 15 amino acids. The DNA of the CDR3 is TGTGCCAGCAGTTACTTGAAAGGGGGTGGCTACGAGCAATACTTC. Residues: CASSYLKGGGYEQYF.

This clonotype came up a few times. The chain employs TRBV11-2 and TRBJ2-7; 8 nucleotides line up with TRBD2. CDR3 length: 14 residues. Germline CDR1 reads SGHAT; CDR2 reads FQNNGV. CDR3 sequence reads: CASSWGTRVNEQYV. CDR3 coding DNA: TGTGCCAGCAGCTGGGGGACTAGGGTTAACGAGCAGTATGTC.